This T cell receptor (beta chain) was obtained from a study of T cell responses to AZD1222 COVID-19 vaccine. About the research overall: Recipients boosted at about 4 weeks or about 12 weeks are pooled.

Study-level findings and limits: Donors were largely white British and mainly female; clonal diversity was possibly underestimated. Spike-specific TCR breadth and depth rose after two AZD1222 doses.

Measured with immunoSEQ multiplex PCR; TCRdb has only the in-frame clones, and not every one. Of tens of thousands of clones listed, approximately 90% are singletons. In this sample, this clone turned up a few times. Its antigen is not identified. This TCR was recovered from an adult in good health. The sample in question was peripheral blood, obtained on day 0 of AZD1222 vaccination.

CDR3 sequence reads: CAVGVEEVEQYF. Here the CDR3 DNA reads TGTGCCGTCGGGGTGGAGGAGGTCGAGCAGTACTTC. V is TRBV7-9 and J is TRBJ2-7, with D possibly being TRBD2 (5 bases). The length of the CDR3 is 12 residues. V lost 11 bases, J lost 6 bases, and 17 bases lay in between. CDR1 is SEHNR and CDR2 is FQNEAQ in the germline V gene (reference sequence).